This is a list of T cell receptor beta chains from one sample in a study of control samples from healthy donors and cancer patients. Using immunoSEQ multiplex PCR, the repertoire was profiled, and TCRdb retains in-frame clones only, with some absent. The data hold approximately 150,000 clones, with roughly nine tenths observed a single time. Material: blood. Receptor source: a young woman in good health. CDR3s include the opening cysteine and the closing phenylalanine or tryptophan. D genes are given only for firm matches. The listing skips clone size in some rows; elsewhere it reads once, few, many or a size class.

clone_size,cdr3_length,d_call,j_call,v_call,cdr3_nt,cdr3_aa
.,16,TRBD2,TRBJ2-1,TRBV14,TGTGCCAGCAGCCGAATACCCGGGAAGCGGGGCAATGAGCAGTTCTTC,CASSRIPGKRGNEQFF
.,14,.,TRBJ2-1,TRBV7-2,TGTGCCAGCAGCCCACGTTCGCTGGACAATGAGCAGTTCTTC,CASSPRSLDNEQFF
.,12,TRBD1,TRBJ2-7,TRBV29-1,TGCAGCGTTGAGAGGGGCACAGGGGCCAAGTACTTC,CSVERGTGAKYF
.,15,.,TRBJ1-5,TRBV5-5,TGTGCCAGCAGCTTGTGGGACTTCGGGAATCAGCCCCAGCATTTT,CASSLWDFGNQPQHF
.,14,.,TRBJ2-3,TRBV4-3,TGCGCCAGCAGCCAACAATCAGGGGCAGATACGCAGTATTTT,CASSQQSGADTQYF
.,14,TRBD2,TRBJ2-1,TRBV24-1,TGTGCCACCAGTGAGGCGGGAGTATGGAATGAGCAGTTCTTC,CATSEAGVWNEQFF
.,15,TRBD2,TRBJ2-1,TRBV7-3,TGTGCCAGCAGCCTCACTAGCGGGCCCTACAATGAGCAGTTCTTC,CASSLTSGPYNEQFF
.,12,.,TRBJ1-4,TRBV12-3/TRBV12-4,TGTGCCAGCAGCCCAGACAATGAAAAACTGTTTTTT,CASSPDNEKLFF
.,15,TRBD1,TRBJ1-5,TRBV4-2,TGTGCCAGCAGCCCTCAGGGGGCTAAGAATCAGCCCCAGCATTTT,CASSPQGAKNQPQHF
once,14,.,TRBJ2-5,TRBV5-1,TGCGCCAGCAGCTTGGAGGAGTACCAAGAGACCCAGTACTTC,CASSLEEYQETQYF
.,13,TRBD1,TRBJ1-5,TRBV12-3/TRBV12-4,TGTGCCAGCAAGGACAGGGGCCATCAGCCCCAGCATTTT,CASKDRGHQPQHF
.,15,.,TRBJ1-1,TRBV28,TGTGCCACAAACCCATGGACGAGGGAGCACACTGAAGCTTTCTTT,CATNPWTREHTEAFF
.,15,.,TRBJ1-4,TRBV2,TGTGCCAGCAGTGAGGGGGGGCGCTGGGATGAAAAACTGTTTTTT,CASSEGGRWDEKLFF
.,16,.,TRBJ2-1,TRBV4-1,TGCGCCAGCAGCCACGCCCCAGGAGGCGGTTACAATGAGCAGTTCTTC,CASSHAPGGGYNEQFF
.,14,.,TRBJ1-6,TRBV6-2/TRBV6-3,TGTGCCAGCAGTTACGGGGGCGCGGGGTCACCCCTCCACTTT,CASSYGGAGSPLHF
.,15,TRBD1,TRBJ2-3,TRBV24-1,TGTGCCACCAGTGATTTGCAGGGGGGCACAGATACGCAGTATTTT,CATSDLQGGTDTQYF
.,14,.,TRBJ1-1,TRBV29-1,TGCAGCGTTGAAACACGGTTCATGAACACTGAAGCTTTCTTT,CSVETRFMNTEAFF
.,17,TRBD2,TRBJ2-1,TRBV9,TGTGCCAGCAGCCGTAACCCTAAGCGGGAGGGGGAGAATGAGCAGTTCTTC,CASSRNPKREGENEQFF
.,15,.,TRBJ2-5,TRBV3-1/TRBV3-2,TGTGCCAGCAGCCAAGTGAGGGGAGTGGGGGAGACCCAGTACTTC,CASSQVRGVGETQYF
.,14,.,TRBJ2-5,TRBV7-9,TGTGCCAGCAGCTTATCAGGGGTAAAAGAGACCCAGTACTTC,CASSLSGVKETQYF
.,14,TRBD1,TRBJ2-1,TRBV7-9,TGTGCCAGCAGCTTCCCGGGACAGGGACCTGAGCAGTTCTTC,CASSFPGQGPEQFF
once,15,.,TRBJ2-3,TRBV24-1,TGTGCCACCAGTGATTTAAACAACCATGGGGGTACGCAGTATTTT,CATSDLNNHGGTQYF
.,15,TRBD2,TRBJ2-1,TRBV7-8,TGTGCCAGCAGCGACGGACTAGTAAACCACAATGAGCAGTTCTTC,CASSDGLVNHNEQFF
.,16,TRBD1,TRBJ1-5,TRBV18,TGTGCCAGCTCGCCTGACAGGGGAGGGTCGGGTCAGCCCCAGCATTTT,CASSPDRGGSGQPQHF
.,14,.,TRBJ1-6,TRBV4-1,TGCGCCAGCAGCGAGCGGGCCGATAATTCACCCCTCCACTTT,CASSERADNSPLHF
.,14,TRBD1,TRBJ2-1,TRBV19,TGTGCCAGTAGTCCGGGACAGGACTACAATGAGCAGTTCTTC,CASSPGQDYNEQFF
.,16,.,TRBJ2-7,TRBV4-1,TGCGCCAGCAGCCAAGATAGAATTGCGGGGAGCTACGAGCAGTACTTC,CASSQDRIAGSYEQYF
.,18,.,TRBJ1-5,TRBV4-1,TGCGCCAGCAGCCAAGGGCGGGCAGACTCCACAAGCGGGCAGCCCCAGCATTTT,CASSQGRADSTSGQPQHF
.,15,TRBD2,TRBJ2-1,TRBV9,TGTGCCAGCAGCGTAGGACTAGCGGGCTACAATGAGCAGTTCTTC,CASSVGLAGYNEQFF
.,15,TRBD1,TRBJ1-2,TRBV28,TGTGCCAGCAGTTCGGACAGGGGGCTAGTCTATGGCTACACCTTC,CASSSDRGLVYGYTF
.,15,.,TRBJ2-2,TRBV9,TGTGCCAGCAGCGTACAGGGGCAGTACACCGGGGAGCTGTTTTTT,CASSVQGQYTGELFF
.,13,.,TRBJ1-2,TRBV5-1,TGCGCCAGCACCACGGACGGAAACTATGGCTACACCTTC,CASTTDGNYGYTF
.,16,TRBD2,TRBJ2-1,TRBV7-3,TGTGCCAGCAGCTTAACTGCGGGAGCGAACTACAATGAGCAGTTCTTC,CASSLTAGANYNEQFF
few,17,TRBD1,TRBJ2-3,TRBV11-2,TGTGCCAGCAGCCTTCTCACAGGGGGCGCAGGGGCAGATACGCAGTATTTT,CASSLLTGGAGADTQYF
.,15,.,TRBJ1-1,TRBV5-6,TGTGCCAGCAGCTTTTTACAGGGCGGCGGGACTGAAGCTTTCTTT,CASSFLQGGGTEAFF
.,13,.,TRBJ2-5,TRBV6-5,TGTGCCAGCAGTTATGGCCTACAAGAGACCCAGTACTTC,CASSYGLQETQYF
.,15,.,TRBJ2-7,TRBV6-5,TGTGCCAGCACCTCCAACCCCCCGAGCTCCTACGAGCAGTACTTC,CASTSNPPSSYEQYF